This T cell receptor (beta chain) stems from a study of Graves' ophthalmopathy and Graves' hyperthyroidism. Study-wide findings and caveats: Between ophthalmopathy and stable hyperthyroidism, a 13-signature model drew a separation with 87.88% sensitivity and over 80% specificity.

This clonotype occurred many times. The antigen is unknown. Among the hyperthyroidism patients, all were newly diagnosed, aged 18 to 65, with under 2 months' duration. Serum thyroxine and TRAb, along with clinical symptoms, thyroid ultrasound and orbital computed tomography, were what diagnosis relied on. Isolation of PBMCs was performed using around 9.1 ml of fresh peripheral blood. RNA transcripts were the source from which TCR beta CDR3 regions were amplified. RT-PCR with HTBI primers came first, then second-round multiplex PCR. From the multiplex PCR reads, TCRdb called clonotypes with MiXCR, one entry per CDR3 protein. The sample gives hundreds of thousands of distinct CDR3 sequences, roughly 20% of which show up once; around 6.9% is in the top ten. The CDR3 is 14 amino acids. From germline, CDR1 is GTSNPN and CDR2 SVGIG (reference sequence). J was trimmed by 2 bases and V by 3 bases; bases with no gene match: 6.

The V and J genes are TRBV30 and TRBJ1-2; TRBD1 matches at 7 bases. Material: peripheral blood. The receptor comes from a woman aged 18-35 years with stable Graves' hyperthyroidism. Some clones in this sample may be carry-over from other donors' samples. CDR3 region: CAWSLDRFNYGYTF. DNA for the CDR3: TGTGCCTGGAGCTTGGACAGGTTCAACTATGGCTACACCTTC.